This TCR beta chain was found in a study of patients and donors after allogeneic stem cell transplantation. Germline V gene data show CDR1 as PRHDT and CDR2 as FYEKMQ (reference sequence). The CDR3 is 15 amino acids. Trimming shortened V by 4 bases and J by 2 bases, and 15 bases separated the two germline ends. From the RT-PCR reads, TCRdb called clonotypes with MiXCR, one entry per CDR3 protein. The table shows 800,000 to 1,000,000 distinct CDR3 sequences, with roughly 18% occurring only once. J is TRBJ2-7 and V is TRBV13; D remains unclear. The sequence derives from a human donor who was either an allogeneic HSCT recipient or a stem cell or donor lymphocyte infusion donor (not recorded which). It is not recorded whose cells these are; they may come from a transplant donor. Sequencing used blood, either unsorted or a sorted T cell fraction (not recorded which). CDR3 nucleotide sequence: TGTGCCAGCAGCTCAAGGGCCACGGCCACCTACGAGCAGTACTTC. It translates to CASSSRATATYEQYF.